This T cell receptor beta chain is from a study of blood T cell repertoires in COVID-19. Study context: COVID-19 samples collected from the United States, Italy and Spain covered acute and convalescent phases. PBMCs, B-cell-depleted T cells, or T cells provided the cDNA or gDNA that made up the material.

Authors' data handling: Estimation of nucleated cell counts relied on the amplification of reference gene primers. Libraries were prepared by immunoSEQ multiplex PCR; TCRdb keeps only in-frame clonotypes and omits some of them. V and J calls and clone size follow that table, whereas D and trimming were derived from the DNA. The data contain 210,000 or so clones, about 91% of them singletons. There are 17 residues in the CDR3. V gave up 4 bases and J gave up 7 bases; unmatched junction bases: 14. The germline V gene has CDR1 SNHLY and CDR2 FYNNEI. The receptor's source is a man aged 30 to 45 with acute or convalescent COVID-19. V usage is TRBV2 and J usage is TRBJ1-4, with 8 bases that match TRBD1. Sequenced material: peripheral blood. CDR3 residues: CASSVVQGARGGEKLFF. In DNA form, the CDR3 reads TGTGCCAGCAGTGTCGTCCAGGGGGCGCGGGGAGGTGAAAAACTGTTTTTT.